The rows below give T cell receptor beta chains drawn from one sample of a study of blood T cells in healthy people across ages. MiXCR, applied by TCRdb to the 5' RACE reads, yields one record per CDR3 protein. The data hold about 680,000 distinct CDR3 sequences, with roughly 50% observed a single time. The specimen was blood. The receptors were gathered from a woman aged 55-70 years in good health. Both conserved end residues are trimmed from each CDR3.

CDR3 length	V gene	J gene	CDR3 protein
14	TRBV7-2	TRBJ2-4	ASSNDLLGSKNIQY
9	TRBV7-2	TRBJ1-2	ASSLRQGYT
11	TRBV7-3	TRBJ2-1	ASSLNIGTGEF
14	TRBV4-2	TRBJ2-3	ASSQDPSGITDTQY
11	TRBV12-3/TRBV12-4	TRBJ2-1	ASTGQGASEQF
13	TRBV27	TRBJ2-7	ASSSAGQGAYEQY
12	TRBV5-4	TRBJ2-5	ASSAPGILRKQY
12	TRBV20-1	TRBJ1-6	SAGRRDYNSPLH
17	TRBV9	TRBJ2-6	VSSLKPGQTHSGANVLT
13	TRBV6-6	TRBJ2-3	ASSTVGAGTDTQY
12	TRBV29-1	TRBJ2-7	SVGVGQGLREQY
11	TRBV6-5	TRBJ2-1	ASRQGSGNEQF
12	TRBV5-1	TRBJ2-5	ASSFRQVQETQY
13	TRBV7-7	TRBJ2-1	ASSLTGLRDNEQF
14	TRBV24-1	TRBJ2-3	ATSVSRRGFGDTQY
11	TRBV20-1	TRBJ2-7	SAERGGGYEQY
13	TRBV4-1	TRBJ2-7	ASSRTLAQPYEQY
8	TRBV29-1	TRBJ1-2	SVREDGYT
12	TRBV7-2	TRBJ2-7	ASSPHRGPYEQY
11	TRBV10-3	.	AISVGWEETQY
11	TRBV20-1	TRBJ2-4	SASKGKGHIQY
14	TRBV7-3	TRBJ2-1	ASSFRAGAIGAEQF
13	TRBV20-1	.	SAHSRLAGVGEQY
12	TRBV4-2	TRBJ1-4	ASSQEVGWEKLF
11	TRBV7-9	TRBJ2-7	ASSFVGGREQY
15	TRBV7-8	TRBJ2-1	ASSLALRASSYNEQF
13	TRBV12-3/TRBV12-4	TRBJ1-6	ASSSGARYNSPLH
12	TRBV9	TRBJ1-2	ASSVEPDSYGYT
13	TRBV29-1	TRBJ2-7	SVETVVRVVVPQY
15	TRBV5-1	TRBJ2-1	ASSTTVAGAGYNEQF
10	TRBV5-1	TRBJ2-7	ASNLEGYEQY
12	TRBV3-1	TRBJ2-7	ASSQDGGGYEQY
11	TRBV20-1	TRBJ2-2	STTGANTGELF
11	TRBV5-6	TRBJ2-7	ASSFGPPYEQY
17	TRBV27	TRBJ2-5	ASSFGPPATSGRHGRQY
11	TRBV28	TRBJ1-4	AIQGRSNEKLF
13	TRBV7-3	TRBJ2-3	ASSLNGGNGDTQY
11	TRBV7-9	TRBJ1-4	ASTLSGNEKLF
11	TRBV6-5	TRBJ2-2	ASGDSNTGELF
14	TRBV7-2	TRBJ2-7	ASSLVATSGFHEQY
13	TRBV18	TRBJ1-1	ASSPSLQGPTEAF
11	TRBV2	TRBJ1-2	ASSPEQGYGYT
12	TRBV4-2	TRBJ2-1	ASSQKLAGNEQF
12	TRBV6-2/TRBV6-3	TRBJ1-2	ASSYTQGLYGYT
15	TRBV20-1	TRBJ1-6	SAFDSTVSSYNSPLH
9	TRBV29-1	TRBJ2-3	SAVIPDTQY
13	TRBV20-1	.	SARPPRGSYNEQY
15	TRBV20-1	TRBJ2-1	SAFIPPGLAGVNERF
10	TRBV28	TRBJ2-7	ASRKLGYEQY
12	TRBV20-1	TRBJ1-4	SALPQGRLEKLF
14	TRBV20-1	.	SASWARGNKVYEQY
13	TRBV6-2/TRBV6-3	TRBJ2-7	ASTDISDGSYEQY
12	TRBV21-1	TRBJ1-1	ASSIWTGNTEAF
13	TRBV27	TRBJ2-7	ASSNPARKSYEQY
13	TRBV5-5	TRBJ2-5	ASSLLALSRETQY
17	TRBV2	TRBJ1-2	ASSPLTDYLMGANYGYT
13	TRBV28	TRBJ2-1	ASSWGPRLDNEQF
13	TRBV20-1	TRBJ2-1	SASLRWTEGNEQF